Below are 19 T cell receptor beta chains sequenced from a single sample in a study of T cell responses to AZD1222 COVID-19 vaccine. Some clones are missing from TCRdb's copy, which holds only in-frame ones; the method was immunoSEQ multiplex PCR. The data contain 65,000 to 85,000 clones, roughly 84% of them seen just once; the ten biggest clones take up about a tenth. The source was peripheral blood, collected on day 0 of AZD1222 vaccination. The origin of the receptors is an adult in good health.

This chain joins TRBV19 and TRBJ1-5; D possibly corresponds to TRBD1 (5 bases). Germline V lookup: CDR1 LNHDA, CDR2 SQIVND (reference sequence). The germline V and J ends were trimmed by 6 bases and 2 bases, with 11 bases remaining between them. The CDR3 sequence is 14 residues long. DNA of the CDR3: TGTGCCAGTAGAGTCGTGGGGGGCAATCAGCCCCAGCATTTT. This sequence encodes CASRVVGGNQPQHF. Full variable domain (rest looked up from reference TRBV19 and TRBJ1-5): DGGITQSPKYLFRKEGQNVTLSCEQNLNHDAMYWYRQDPGQGLRLIYYSQIVNDFQKGDIAEGYSVSREKKESFPLTVTSAQKNPTAFYLCASRVVGGNQPQHFGDGTRLSIL.

This clone was detected only once. The chain has TRBV30 and TRBJ2-1, with 7 bases matching TRBD1. Trimming removed 5 bases from V and 4 bases from J; junction bases left unmatched: 11. CDR1 and CDR2 from the germline V gene are GTSNPN and SVGIG (reference sequence). CDR3 length: 15 amino acids. The CDR3 reads CAWDRERTQYNEQFF. The CDR3 DNA reads TGTGCCTGGGACAGGGAGAGGACTCAATACAATGAGCAGTTCTTC.

This rearrangement joins TRBV3-1 (or the pseudogene TRBV3-2) to TRBJ2-3, with D possibly TRBD2 on 6 matching bases. The length of the CDR3 is 15 residues. Trimming cost V 6 bases and J 4 bases, with 17 bases left between them. Germline V lookup: CDR1 LGHDT, CDR2 YNNKEL (reference sequence). CDR3 sequence (DNA): TGTGCCAGCAGTCTCGGCCCTAGCGTGTCAGATACGCAGTATTTT. Encoded protein: CASSLGPSVSDTQYF.

The V call is TRBV2, the J call TRBJ1-5, with D possibly TRBD1 on 6 matching bases. Looked up from germline, CDR1 is SNHLY and CDR2 is FYNNEI. V lost 6 bases and J lost 0, with 9 bases in between. This CDR3 region has 14 residues. CDR3 residues: CASRQGNSNQPQHF. The CDR3 coding sequence is TGTGCCAGCAGACAGGGAAATAGCAATCAGCCCCAGCATTTT.

CDR3 DNA sequence: TGTGCCAGCAGCTTGACAGGGGGCTCTTTCAATGAGCAGTTCTTC. Protein sequence: CASSLTGGSFNEQFF. The gene calls are TRBV7-3 and TRBJ2-1; 10 bases match TRBD1. CDR3 length: 15 amino acids. V gave up 3 bases and J gave up 6 bases; unmatched junction bases: 5. Per germline, CDR1 SGHTA and CDR2 FQGTGA.

The V call is TRBV12-5, the J call TRBJ1-5; the D is unclear. This CDR3 has 17 amino acids. Germline-derived CDR1 and CDR2 are LGHNT and FRNRAP. V lost 5 bases, J lost 0 bases, and 17 bases lay in between. DNA for the CDR3: TGTGCTAGTGGTCCCACGGGCAGTTCTTATAGCAATCAGCCCCAGCATTTT. Protein: CASGPTGSSYSNQPQHF. Variable domain in full (rest from reference TRBV12-5 and TRBJ1-5): DARVTQTPRHKVTEMGQEVTMRCQPILGHNTVFWYRQTMMQGLELLAYFRNRAPLDDSGMPKDRFSAEMPDATLATLKIQPSEPRDSAVYFCASGPTGSSYSNQPQHFGDGTRLSIL.

V usage is TRBV14 and J usage is TRBJ1-1; possible D gene TRBD1, 5 bases. CDR1 is SGHDN and CDR2 is FVKESK in the germline V gene. The CDR3 is 13 amino acids. V lost 0 bases, J lost 5 bases, and 7 bases lay in between. The CDR3 DNA sequence: TGTGCCAGCAGCCAAGAACGGGGGACTGAAGCTTTCTTT. Its protein product is CASSQERGTEAFF.

The V call is TRBV5-4, the J call TRBJ2-6; D ambiguous. CDR1 SGHNT and CDR2 YYREEE come from the germline V gene (reference sequence). The V end was cut by 1 base, the J end by 4 bases, with 12 bases between. The CDR3 runs to 16 residues. CDR3 sequence: CASSLYSGSGANVLTF. The CDR3 bases are TGTGCCAGCAGCTTGTATTCCGGTTCCGGGGCCAACGTCCTGACTTTC.

This chain connects TRBV3-1 (or the pseudogene TRBV3-2) to TRBJ2-1; 8 bases agree with TRBD2. CDR1 is LGHDT, CDR2 YNNKEL, per germline (reference sequence). This CDR3 spans 15 amino acids. V dropped 1 base and J dropped 7; count of bases not matched to a gene: 6. The CDR3 bases are TGTGCCAGCAGCCAAGGGGGGACTAGTAGGAATGAGCAGTTCTTC. Its translation: CASSQGGTSRNEQFF.

The chain uses TRBV6-1 and TRBJ2-7, with D perhaps TRBD1 (5 bases). The CDR3 loop spans 15 amino acids. In germline, CDR1 is MNHNS, CDR2 SASEGT. Trimming cost V 2 bases and J 6 bases, with 17 bases left between them. The CDR3 protein is CASSERTIRVSEQYV. As DNA, the CDR3 is TGTGCCAGCAGTGAAAGGACAATTAGGGTCTCCGAGCAGTACGTC.

This clone has only one observation. CDR3 nucleotides: TGTGCCAGCAGTGTGATCCAATCCACCGGGGAGCTGTTTTTT. The encoded protein is CASSVIQSTGELFF. The rearrangement uses TRBV2 and TRBJ2-2, with D unclear. Trimming stripped 4 bases from V and 4 bases from J, with 10 bases between. Germline V gene sequence: CDR1 SNHLY, CDR2 FYNNEI. There are 14 residues in the CDR3. Full variable domain (remainder filled in from reference TRBV2 and TRBJ2-2): EPEVTQTPSHQVTQMGQEVILRCVPISNHLYFYWYRQILGQKVEFLVSFYNNEISEKSEIFDDQFSVERPDGSNFTLKIRSTKLEDSAMYFCASSVIQSTGELFFGEGSRLTVL.

The J gene is TRBJ1-5, the V gene TRBV27; 7 bases are shared with TRBD1. This CDR3 is built from 16 residues. Trimming cost V 6 bases and J 1 base; bases outside gene matches: 9. Germline CDR1 reads MNHEY; CDR2 reads SMNVEV (reference sequence). The CDR3 region has the DNA TGTGCCAGCAGAGGACTGACAGGGAAGAGCAATCAGCCCCAGCATTTT. As protein: CASRGLTGKSNQPQHF.

V is TRBV28 and J is TRBJ1-2, with 9 nucleotides matching TRBD1. This CDR3 has 15 residues. Trimming cost V 1 base and J 7 bases; bases outside gene matches: 7. Germline assignment: CDR1 MDHEN and CDR2 SYDVKM. The CDR3 loop is CASSLFDRGLIGYTF. The CDR3 bases are TGTGCCAGCAGTTTATTCGACAGGGGGTTGATTGGCTACACCTTC.

The J gene is TRBJ2-7, the V gene TRBV28; a possible D gene is TRBD1 (6 bases). CDR3 size: 14 residues. V was trimmed by 4 bases and J by 6 bases, leaving 16 bases between them. Germline V lookup: CDR1 MDHEN, CDR2 SYDVKM. This chain's CDR3 is CASSSTGTLREQYF. In DNA form, the CDR3 reads TGTGCCAGCAGTTCGACAGGAACCTTACGCGAGCAGTACTTC.

This chain uses TRBV27 with TRBJ1-1, with a weak D call TRBD1 (5 bases). Germline loops: CDR1 MNHEY, CDR2 SMNVEV (reference sequence). The CDR3 consists of 16 residues. The V end lost 0 bases, the J end lost 0 bases, and 11 bases lay between the germline ends. CDR3 DNA: TGTGCCAGCAGTTTATCGGGGGGACGGTTGAACACTGAAGCTTTCTTT. Amino acid sequence: CASSLSGGRLNTEAFF.

The genes are TRBV7-9 and TRBJ2-2; D is tentatively TRBD1 or TRBD2 (5 bases each). Trimming pared 6 bases from V and 3 bases from J, leaving 14 bases between. Germline V gives CDR1 SEHNR, CDR2 FQNEAQ (reference sequence). The CDR3 is 15 amino acids. The CDR3 reads CASSSWGIDTGELFF. For the CDR3, the DNA is TGTGCCAGCAGTTCGTGGGGGATTGACACCGGGGAGCTGTTTTTT.

The gene calls are TRBV6-4 and TRBJ2-7, with a tentative D call TRBD1 (6 bases). Trimming cost V 0 bases and J 4 bases, with 7 bases left between them. This CDR3 region has 13 residues. Germline loops: CDR1 MRHNA, CDR2 SNTAGT. The CDR3 bases are TGTGCCAGCAGTGACTCGAGGGGGTACGAGCAGTACGTC. This encodes CASSDSRGYEQYV.

The chain carries TRBV15 and TRBJ2-1, with D unclear. V lost 3 bases and J 4 bases, leaving 7 bases between the germline ends. The CDR3 loop spans 13 amino acids. Germline assignment: CDR1 LNHNV and CDR2 YYDKDF (reference sequence). The CDR3 DNA reads TGTGCCACCAGCAGGACAATTTACAATGAGCAGTTCTTC. It translates to CATSRTIYNEQFF.

The V and J genes are TRBV2 and TRBJ1-5; 8 positions match TRBD1. Germline-derived CDR1 and CDR2 are SNHLY and FYNNEI. Losses at the gene ends were 1 base for V and 7 bases for J; bases not matched to a gene: 3. The CDR3 loop spans 14 amino acids. CDR3 sequence: CASSEGTGIQPQHF. The DNA for the CDR3 is TGTGCCAGCAGTGAAGGGACAGGGATACAGCCCCAGCATTTT.